This entry lists 10 T cell receptor beta chains sequenced from one sample in a study of blood T cell repertoires in COVID-19. TCRdb's copy holds only in-frame clones and misses some; the assay was immunoSEQ multiplex PCR. The table includes about 100,000 clones, less than 90% detected once. The sample taken for sequencing was peripheral blood. The receptors stem from a man aged 30 to 39 in a cohort sampled during active COVID-19.

The chain uses TRBV6-5 and TRBJ1-4, with D uncertain. The CDR3 sequence is 14 residues long. CDR1 MNHEY and CDR2 SVGAGI come from the germline V gene. V lost 0 bases, J lost 4 bases, and 6 bases lay in between. CDR3 region: CASSYSGVNEKLFF. CDR3 coding DNA: TGTGCCAGCAGTTACTCCGGGGTTAATGAAAAACTGTTTTTT.

The chain couples TRBV7-9 to TRBJ2-2, with D maybe TRBD2 (6 bases). Trimming took 5 bases from V and 5 from J, leaving 18 bases between them. The CDR3 is 16 residues long. Germline lookup yields CDR1 SEHNR and CDR2 FQNEAQ (reference sequence). Here the CDR3 reads CASSPYGARETGELFF. The CDR3 nucleotides are TGTGCCAGCAGCCCCTATGGGGCCCGGGAGACCGGGGAGCTGTTTTTT.

This chain links TRBV18 with TRBJ1-2, with 7 bases lining up with TRBD1. Trimming took 3 bases from V and 1 from J; bases not matched to a gene: 5. This CDR3 has 15 amino acids. CDR1 KGHSH and CDR2 LQKENI come from the germline V gene. In nucleotides, the CDR3 is TGTGCCAGCTCACCTAAGGGACAGAATAACTATGGCTACACCTTC. This sequence encodes CASSPKGQNNYGYTF.

This chain joins TRBV5-1 and TRBJ2-5, with 7 bases matching TRBD1. CDR3 length: 14 amino acids. CDR1 is SGHRS and CDR2 is YFSETQ in the germline V gene. Trimming at V came to 3 bases and at J to 3 bases, leaving 5 bases not matched to a gene. The CDR3 bases are TGCGCCAGCAGCTCCGGACAGGCGAAAGAGACCCAGTACTTC. It codes for CASSSGQAKETQYF.

The chain has TRBV7-2 and TRBJ2-4, with TRBD1 identical over 7 bases. This CDR3 comprises 14 residues. V dropped 6 bases and J dropped 5; count of bases not matched to a gene: 7. CDR1 SGHTA and CDR2 FQGNSA come from the germline V gene. CDR3 coding DNA: TGTGCCAGCAGTCGCGACAGGGTTCAAAACATTCAGTACTTC. Translation gives CASSRDRVQNIQYF.

The chain links TRBV5-1 to TRBJ2-1; 11 bases are shared with TRBD2. CDR1 is SGHRS and CDR2 is YFSETQ in the germline V gene. The V and J ends lost 0 bases and 14 bases, in that order; junction bases with no gene match: 7. The CDR3 loop spans 14 amino acids. CDR3 coding DNA: TGCGCCAGCAGCTTGGAACTAGCGGGGGCCCACAAGTTCTTC. Its protein is CASSLELAGAHKFF.

The chain couples TRBV7-2 to TRBJ2-7; D perhaps matches TRBD1 (5 bases). Trimming shortened V by 3 bases and J by 1 base, and 7 bases separated the two germline ends. The CDR3 consists of 13 residues. Germline CDR1 is SGHTA and CDR2 is FQGNSA. The CDR3 here is CASSFTGSYEQYF. The CDR3 bases are TGTGCCAGCAGCTTTACAGGTTCCTACGAGCAGTACTTC.

The chain combines TRBV24-1 with TRBJ2-3, with 9 bases aligning to TRBD1. This CDR3 region has 15 residues. Unmatched junction bases numbered 2, after V lost 5 bases and J lost 0 bases. In germline, CDR1 is KGHDR, CDR2 SFDVKD. The CDR3 protein is CATSADRGSTDTQYF. The CDR3 region has the DNA TGTGCCACCAGTGCGGACAGGGGAAGCACAGATACGCAGTATTTT.

As DNA, the CDR3 is TGTGCCAGCAGTGAAGCGCTCGGAGGGAAGGCTTTCTTT. It yields the protein CASSEALGGKAFF. The V and J genes are TRBV2 and TRBJ1-1; D unresolved. The V gene's germline CDR1 is SNHLY and CDR2 FYNNEI. The germline V and J ends were trimmed by 0 bases and 11 bases, with 13 bases remaining between them. This CDR3 is built from 13 residues.

This clone has only one observation. J is TRBJ2-7 and V is TRBV27; no reliable D call. Germline V gene sequence: CDR1 MNHEY, CDR2 SMNVEV (reference sequence). The V end lost 5 bases, the J end lost 3 bases, and 20 bases lay between the germline ends. This CDR3 spans 16 amino acids. The CDR3 loop is CASSPLPSGLYYEQYF. As DNA, the CDR3 is TGTGCCAGCAGTCCCCTCCCTTCAGGATTATACTACGAGCAGTACTTC.